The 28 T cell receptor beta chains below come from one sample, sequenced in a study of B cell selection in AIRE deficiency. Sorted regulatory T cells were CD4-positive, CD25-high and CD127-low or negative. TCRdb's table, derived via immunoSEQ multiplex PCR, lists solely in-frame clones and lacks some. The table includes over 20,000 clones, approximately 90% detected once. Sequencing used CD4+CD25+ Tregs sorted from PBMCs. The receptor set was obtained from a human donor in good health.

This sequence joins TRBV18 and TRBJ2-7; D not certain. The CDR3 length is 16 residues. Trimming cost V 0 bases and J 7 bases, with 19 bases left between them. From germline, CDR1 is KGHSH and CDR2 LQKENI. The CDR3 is CASSPPSPDGRREQYF. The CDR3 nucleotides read TGTGCCAGCTCACCACCCTCTCCGGACGGCAGGCGGGAGCAGTACTTC. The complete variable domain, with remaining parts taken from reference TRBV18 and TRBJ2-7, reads NAGVMQNPRHLVRRRGQEARLRCSPMKGHSHVYWYRQLPEEGLKFMVYLQKENIIDESGMPKERFSAEFPKEGPSILRIQQVVRGDSAAYFCASSPPSPDGRREQYFGPGTRLTVT.

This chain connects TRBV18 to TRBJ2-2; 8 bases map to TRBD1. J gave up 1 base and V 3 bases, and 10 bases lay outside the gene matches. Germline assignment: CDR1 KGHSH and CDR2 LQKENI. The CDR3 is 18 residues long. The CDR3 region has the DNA TGTGCCAGCTCACCTCGAGACAGGGGCTCCTTGAACACCGGGGAGCTGTTTTTT. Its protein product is CASSPRDRGSLNTGELFF.

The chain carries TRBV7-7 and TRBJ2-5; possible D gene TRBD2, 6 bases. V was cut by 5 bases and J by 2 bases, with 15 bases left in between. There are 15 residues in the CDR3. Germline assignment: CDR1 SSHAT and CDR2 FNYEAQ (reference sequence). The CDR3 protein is CASSRGGAGQETQYF. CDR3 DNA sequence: TGTGCCAGCAGCCGGGGCGGGGCAGGGCAAGAGACCCAGTACTTC.

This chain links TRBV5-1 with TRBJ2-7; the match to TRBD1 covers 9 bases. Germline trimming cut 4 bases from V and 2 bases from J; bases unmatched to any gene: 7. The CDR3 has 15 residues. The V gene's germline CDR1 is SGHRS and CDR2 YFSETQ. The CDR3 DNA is TGCGCCAGCAGCCACCGGGACAGGGTTCCCTACGAGCAGTACTTC. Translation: CASSHRDRVPYEQYF.

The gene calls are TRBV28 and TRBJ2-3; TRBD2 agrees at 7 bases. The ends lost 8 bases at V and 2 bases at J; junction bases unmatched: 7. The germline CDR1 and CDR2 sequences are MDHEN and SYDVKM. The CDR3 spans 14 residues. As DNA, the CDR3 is TGTGCCAGCGGAAGCGGGGCTACCACAGATACGCAGTATTTT. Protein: CASGSGATTDTQYF.

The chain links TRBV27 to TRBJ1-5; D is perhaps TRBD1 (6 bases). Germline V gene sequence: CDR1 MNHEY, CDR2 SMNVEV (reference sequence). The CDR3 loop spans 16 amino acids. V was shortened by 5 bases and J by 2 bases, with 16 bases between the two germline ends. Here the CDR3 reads CASSLRAGAGNQPQHF. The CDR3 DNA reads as TGTGCCAGCAGTCTCCGAGCGGGGGCAGGCAATCAGCCCCAGCATTTT.

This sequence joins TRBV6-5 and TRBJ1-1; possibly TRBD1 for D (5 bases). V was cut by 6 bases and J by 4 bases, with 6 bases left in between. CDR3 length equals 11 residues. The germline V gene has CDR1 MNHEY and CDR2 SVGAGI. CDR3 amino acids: CASRRGTEAFF. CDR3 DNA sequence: TGTGCCAGCAGGAGGGGCACTGAAGCTTTCTTT.

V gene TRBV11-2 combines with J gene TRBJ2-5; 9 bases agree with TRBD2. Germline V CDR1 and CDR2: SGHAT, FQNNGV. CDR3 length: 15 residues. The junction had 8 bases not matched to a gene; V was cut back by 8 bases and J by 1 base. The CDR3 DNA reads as TGTGCCAGCCGCCGGCTAGCGGGATTCCAAGAGACCCAGTACTTC. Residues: CASRRLAGFQETQYF. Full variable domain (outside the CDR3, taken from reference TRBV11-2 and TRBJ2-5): EAGVAQSPRYKIIEKRQSVAFWCNPISGHATLYWYQQILGQGPKLLIQFQNNGVVDDSQLPKDRFSAERLKGVDSTLKIQPAKLEDSAVYLCASRRLAGFQETQYFGPGTRLLVL.

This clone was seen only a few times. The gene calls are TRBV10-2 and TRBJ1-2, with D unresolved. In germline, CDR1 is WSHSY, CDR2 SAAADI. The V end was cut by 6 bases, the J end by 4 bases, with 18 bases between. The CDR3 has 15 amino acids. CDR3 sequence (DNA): TGCGCCAGCAGGGAAAGTTTGGGGAATTTCTATGGCTACACCTTC. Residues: CASRESLGNFYGYTF.

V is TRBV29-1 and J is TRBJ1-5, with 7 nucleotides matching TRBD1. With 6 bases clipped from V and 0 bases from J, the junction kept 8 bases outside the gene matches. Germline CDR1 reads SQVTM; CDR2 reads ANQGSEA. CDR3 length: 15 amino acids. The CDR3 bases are TGCAGCGTCGTAACGGGACAGTATAGCAATCAGCCCCAGCATTTT. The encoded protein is CSVVTGQYSNQPQHF.

The CDR3 bases are TGTGCCAGCAGTCCACAAGGGGGCTCTGGAAACACCATATATTTT. Protein: CASSPQGGSGNTIYF. The rearrangement joins TRBV27 to TRBJ1-3; tentative D call: TRBD1 (6 bases). This CDR3 comprises 15 residues. Deletions cut 5 bases from V and 0 bases from J, with 11 bases between. The germline gives CDR1 MNHEY, CDR2 SMNVEV (reference sequence).

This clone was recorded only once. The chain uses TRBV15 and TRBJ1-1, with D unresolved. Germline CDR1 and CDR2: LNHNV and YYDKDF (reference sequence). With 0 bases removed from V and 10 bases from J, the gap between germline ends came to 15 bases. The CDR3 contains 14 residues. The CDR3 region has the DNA TGTGCCACCAGCAGAGATCATTTGGGGAGCCTAGCTTTCTTT. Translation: CATSRDHLGSLAFF.

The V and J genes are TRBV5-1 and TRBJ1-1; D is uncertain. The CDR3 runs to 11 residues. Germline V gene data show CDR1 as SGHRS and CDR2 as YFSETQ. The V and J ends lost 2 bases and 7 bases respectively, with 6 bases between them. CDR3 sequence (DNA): TGCGCCAGCAGCTTAACTGTTGAAGCTTTCTTT. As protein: CASSLTVEAFF.

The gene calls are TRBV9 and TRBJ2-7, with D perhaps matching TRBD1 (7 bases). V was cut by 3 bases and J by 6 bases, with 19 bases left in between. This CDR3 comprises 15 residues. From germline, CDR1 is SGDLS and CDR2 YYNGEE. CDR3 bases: TGTGCCAGCAGCGCGCGTCCAGGGGGGTTAGGCGAGCAGTACTTC. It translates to CASSARPGGLGEQYF. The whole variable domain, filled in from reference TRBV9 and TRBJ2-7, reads DSGVTQTPKHLITATGQRVTLRCSPRSGDLSVYWYQQSLDQGLQFLIQYYNGEERAKGNILERFSAQQFPDLHSELNLSSLELGDSALYFCASSARPGGLGEQYFGPGTRLTVT.

The chain's CDR3 is CASSLQGALGEQFF. CDR3 bases: TGCGCCAGCAGCTTACAGGGGGCTCTAGGGGAGCAGTTCTTC. V usage is TRBV5-1 and J usage is TRBJ2-1, with 9 bases identical to TRBD1. With V trimmed by 2 bases and J by 10 bases, 7 bases remained unmatched. This CDR3 is built from 14 residues. Per the germline V gene, CDR1 is SGHRS and CDR2 is YFSETQ. Full variable domain (rest looked up from reference TRBV5-1 and TRBJ2-1): KAGVTQTPRYLIKTRGQQVTLSCSPISGHRSVSWYQQTPGQGLQFLFEYFSETQRNKGNFPGRFSGRQFSNSRSEMNVSTLELGDSALYLCASSLQGALGEQFFGPGTRLTVL.

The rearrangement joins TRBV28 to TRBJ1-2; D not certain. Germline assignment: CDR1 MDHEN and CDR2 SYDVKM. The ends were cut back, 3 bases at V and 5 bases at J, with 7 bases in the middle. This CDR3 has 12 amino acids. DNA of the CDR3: TGTGCCAGCAGTTTTCTAGGGTATGGCTACACCTTC. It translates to CASSFLGYGYTF.

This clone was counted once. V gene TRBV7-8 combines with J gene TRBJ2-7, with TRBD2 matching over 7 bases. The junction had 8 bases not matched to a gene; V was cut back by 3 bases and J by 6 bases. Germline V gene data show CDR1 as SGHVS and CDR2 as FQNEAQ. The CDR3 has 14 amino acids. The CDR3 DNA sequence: TGTGCCAGCAGCTTCAGTGGGGGGGTAATCGAGCAGTACTTC. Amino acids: CASSFSGGVIEQYF.

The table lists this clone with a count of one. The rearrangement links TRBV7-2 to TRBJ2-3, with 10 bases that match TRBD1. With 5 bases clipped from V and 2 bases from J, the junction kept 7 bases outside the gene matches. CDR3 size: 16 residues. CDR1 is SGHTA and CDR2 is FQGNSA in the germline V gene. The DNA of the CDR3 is TGTGCCAGCAGCCATGGGGACAGGGGCTTCACAGATACGCAGTATTTT. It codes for CASSHGDRGFTDTQYF.

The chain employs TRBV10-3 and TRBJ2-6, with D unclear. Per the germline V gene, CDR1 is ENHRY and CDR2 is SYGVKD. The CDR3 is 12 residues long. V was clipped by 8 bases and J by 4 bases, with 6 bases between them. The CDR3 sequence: CAILGGANVLTF. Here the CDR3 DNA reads TGTGCCATCCTGGGAGGGGCCAACGTCCTGACTTTC.

CDR3 nucleotide sequence: TGTGCCAGCAGTCAGGGACTAGCCGAGGCCGGGGAGCTGTTTTTT. Its translation: CASSQGLAEAGELFF. The rearrangement links TRBV7-9 to TRBJ2-2; 9 nucleotides line up with TRBD2. Germline V CDR1 and CDR2: SEHNR, FQNEAQ (reference sequence). The CDR3 extends over 15 amino acids. V lost 6 bases to trimming and J lost 6 bases; unmatched junction nucleotides: 8.

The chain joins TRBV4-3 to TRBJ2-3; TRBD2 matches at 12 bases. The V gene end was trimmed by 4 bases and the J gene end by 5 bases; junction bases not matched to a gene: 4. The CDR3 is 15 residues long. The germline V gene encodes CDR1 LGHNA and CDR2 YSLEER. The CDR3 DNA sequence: TGCGCCAGCAGCCGCCGACTAGCGGGGGTAGATACGCAGTATTTT. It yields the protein CASSRRLAGVDTQYF.

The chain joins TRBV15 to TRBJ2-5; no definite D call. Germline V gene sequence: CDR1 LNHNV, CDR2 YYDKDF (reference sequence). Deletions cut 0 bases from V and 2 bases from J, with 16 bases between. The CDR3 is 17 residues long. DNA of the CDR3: TGTGCCACCAGCAGAGATCGTGGGATCAACCCACAAGAGACCCAGTACTTC. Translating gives CATSRDRGINPQETQYF.

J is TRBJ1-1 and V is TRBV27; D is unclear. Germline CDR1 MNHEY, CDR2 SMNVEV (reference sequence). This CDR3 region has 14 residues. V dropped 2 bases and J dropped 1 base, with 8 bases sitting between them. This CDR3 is CASSLEGSNTEAFF. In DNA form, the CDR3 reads TGTGCCAGCAGTTTAGAGGGATCGAACACTGAAGCTTTCTTT.

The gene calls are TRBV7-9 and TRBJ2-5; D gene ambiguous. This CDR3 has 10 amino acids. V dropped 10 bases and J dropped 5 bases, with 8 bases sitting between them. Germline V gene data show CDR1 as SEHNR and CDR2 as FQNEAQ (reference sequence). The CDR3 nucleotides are TGTGCCACCGCGGAGGAGACCCAGTACTTC. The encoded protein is CATAEETQYF.

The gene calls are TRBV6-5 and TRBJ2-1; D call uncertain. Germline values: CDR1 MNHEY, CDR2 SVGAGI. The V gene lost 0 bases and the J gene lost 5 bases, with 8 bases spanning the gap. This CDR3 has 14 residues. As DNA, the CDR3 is TGTGCCAGCAGTTACTCGGGTCTCAACAATGAGCAGTTCTTC. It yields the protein CASSYSGLNNEQFF.

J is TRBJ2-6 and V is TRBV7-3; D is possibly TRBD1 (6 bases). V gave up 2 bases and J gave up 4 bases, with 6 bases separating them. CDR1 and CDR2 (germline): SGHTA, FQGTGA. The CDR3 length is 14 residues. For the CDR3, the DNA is TGTGCCAGCAGCTTAGGACAGGGGGCCAACGTCCTGACTTTC. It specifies CASSLGQGANVLTF.

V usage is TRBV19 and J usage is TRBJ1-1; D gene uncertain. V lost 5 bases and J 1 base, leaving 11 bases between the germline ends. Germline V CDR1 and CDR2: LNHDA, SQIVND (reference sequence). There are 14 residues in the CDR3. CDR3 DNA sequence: TGTGCCAGTAGTGAAAGACGGGGGAACACTGAAGCTTTCTTT. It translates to CASSERRGNTEAFF.

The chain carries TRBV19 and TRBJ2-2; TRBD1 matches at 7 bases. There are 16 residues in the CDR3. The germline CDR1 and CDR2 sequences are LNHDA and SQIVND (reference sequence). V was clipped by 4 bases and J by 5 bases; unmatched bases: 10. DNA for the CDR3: TGTGCCAGTAGTAGAAAGACAGGGAAAGAGACCGGGGAGCTGTTTTTT. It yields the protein CASSRKTGKETGELFF.